Sequencing of this T cell receptor (beta chain) was carried out in a study of cytomegalovirus exposure and HLA in healthy donors. Study information: As an earlier analysis found, 150 million to 200 million T cells yielded 100 million to 130 million unique TCR beta sequences.

In the case of this clone: The antigen remains unidentified.

Primers: 60 Vbeta forward and 13 Jbeta reverse. Clones were read by immunoSEQ multiplex PCR, and TCRdb kept only the in-frame ones, dropping some. This sample has under 150,000 clones, with more than 70% found just once. Whole-study findings and limits: An analysis was carried out at a later point. It showed that HLA-associated TCR beta chains were more clonally expanded than equally common non-associated chains.

J lost 4 bases, V lost 5 bases, and 6 bases had no gene match. The CDR3 spans 14 residues. Per the germline V gene, CDR1 is KGHSH and CDR2 is LQKENI. The sequenced sample was PBMCs. This clonotype was obtained from a human donor in good health. The V and J genes are TRBV18 and TRBJ2-7, with 9 bases aligning to TRBD1. This CDR3 reads CASSSGTGLYEQYF. The CDR3 DNA is TGTGCCAGCTCAAGCGGGACAGGGTTATACGAGCAGTACTTC.